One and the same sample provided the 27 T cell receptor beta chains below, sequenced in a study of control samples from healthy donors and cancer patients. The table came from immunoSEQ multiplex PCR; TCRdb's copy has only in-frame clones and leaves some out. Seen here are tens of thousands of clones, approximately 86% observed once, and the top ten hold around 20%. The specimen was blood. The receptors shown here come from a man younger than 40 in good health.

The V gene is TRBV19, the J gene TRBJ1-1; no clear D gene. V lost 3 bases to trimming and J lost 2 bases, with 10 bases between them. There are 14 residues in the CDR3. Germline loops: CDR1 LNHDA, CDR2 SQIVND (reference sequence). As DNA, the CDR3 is TGTGCCAGTAGTATCCCCGGGGTAAACACTGAAGCTTTCTTT. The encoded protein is CASSIPGVNTEAFF. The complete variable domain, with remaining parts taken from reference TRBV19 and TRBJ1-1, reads DGGITQSPKYLFRKEGQNVTLSCEQNLNHDAMYWYRQDPGQGLRLIYYSQIVNDFQKGDIAEGYSVSREKKESFPLTVTSAQKNPTAFYLCASSIPGVNTEAFFGQGTRLTVV.

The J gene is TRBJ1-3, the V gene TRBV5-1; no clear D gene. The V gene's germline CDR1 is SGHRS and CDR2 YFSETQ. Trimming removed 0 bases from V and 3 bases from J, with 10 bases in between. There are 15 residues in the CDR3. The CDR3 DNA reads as TGCGCCAGCAGCTTGGAACCCGCACATGGAAACACCATATATTTT. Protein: CASSLEPAHGNTIYF. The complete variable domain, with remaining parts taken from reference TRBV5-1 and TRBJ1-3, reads KAGVTQTPRYLIKTRGQQVTLSCSPISGHRSVSWYQQTPGQGLQFLFEYFSETQRNKGNFPGRFSGRQFSNSRSEMNVSTLELGDSALYLCASSLEPAHGNTIYFGEGSWLTVV.

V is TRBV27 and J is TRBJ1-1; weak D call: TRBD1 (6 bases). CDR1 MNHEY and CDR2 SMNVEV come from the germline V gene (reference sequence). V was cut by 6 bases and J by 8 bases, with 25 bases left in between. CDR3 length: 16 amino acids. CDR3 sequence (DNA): TGTGCCAGCAGCTTTGGGTGGGCCAGAAACAGGGTCGAAGCTTTCTTT. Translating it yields CASSFGWARNRVEAFF.

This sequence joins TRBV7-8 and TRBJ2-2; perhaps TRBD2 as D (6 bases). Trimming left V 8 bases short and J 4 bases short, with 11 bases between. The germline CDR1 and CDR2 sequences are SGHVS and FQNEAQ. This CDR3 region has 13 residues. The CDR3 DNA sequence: TGTGCCAGCCTCCCGGAGGGCACCGGGGAGCTGTTTTTT. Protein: CASLPEGTGELFF.

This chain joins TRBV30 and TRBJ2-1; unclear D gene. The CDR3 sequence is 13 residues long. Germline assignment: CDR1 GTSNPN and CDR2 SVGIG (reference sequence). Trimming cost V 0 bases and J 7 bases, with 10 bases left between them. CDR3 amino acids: CAWSVGRDNEQFF. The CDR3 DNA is TGTGCCTGGAGTGTCGGGCGCGATAATGAGCAGTTCTTC.

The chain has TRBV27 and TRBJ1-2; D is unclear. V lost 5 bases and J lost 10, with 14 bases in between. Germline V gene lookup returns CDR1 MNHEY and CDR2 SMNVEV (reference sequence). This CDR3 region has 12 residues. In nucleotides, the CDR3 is TGTGCCAGCAGTCCTGGAGGGATTGACTACACCTTC. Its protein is CASSPGGIDYTF.

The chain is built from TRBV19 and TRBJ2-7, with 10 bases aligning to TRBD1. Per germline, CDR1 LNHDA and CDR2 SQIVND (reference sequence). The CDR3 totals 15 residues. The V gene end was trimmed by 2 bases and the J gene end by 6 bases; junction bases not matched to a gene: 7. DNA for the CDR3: TGTGCCAGTAGTATACCCGGACAGGGGGTAGTCGAGCAGTACTTC. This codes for CASSIPGQGVVEQYF.

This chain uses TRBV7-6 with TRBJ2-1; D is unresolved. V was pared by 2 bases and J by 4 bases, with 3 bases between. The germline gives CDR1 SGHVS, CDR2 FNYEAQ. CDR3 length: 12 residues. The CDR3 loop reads CASSLSYNEQFF. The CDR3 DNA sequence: TGTGCCAGCAGCTTATCATACAATGAGCAGTTCTTC.

This CDR3 reads CAISELGGGSPLHF. The CDR3, as DNA: TGTGCCATCAGTGAACTGGGCGGGGGATCACCCCTCCACTTT. V gene TRBV10-3 combines with J gene TRBJ1-6, with D possibly matching TRBD1 (5 bases). The CDR3 has 14 residues. Per the germline V gene, CDR1 is ENHRY and CDR2 is SYGVKD. V shed 3 bases and J shed 10 bases, with 13 bases lying between them.

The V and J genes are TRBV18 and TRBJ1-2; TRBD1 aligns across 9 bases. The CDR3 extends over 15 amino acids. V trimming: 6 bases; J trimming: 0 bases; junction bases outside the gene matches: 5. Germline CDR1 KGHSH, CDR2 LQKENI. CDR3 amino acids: CASSSTGGANYGYTF. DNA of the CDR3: TGTGCCAGCTCGTCCACAGGGGGCGCTAACTATGGCTACACCTTC.

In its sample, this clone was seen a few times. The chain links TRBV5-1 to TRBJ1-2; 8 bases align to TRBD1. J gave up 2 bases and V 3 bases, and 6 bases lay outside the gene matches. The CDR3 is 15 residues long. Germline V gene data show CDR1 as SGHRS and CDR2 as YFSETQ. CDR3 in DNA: TGCGCCAGCAGCTCCGACAGGGGCCTCAACTATGGCTACACCTTC. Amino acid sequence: CASSSDRGLNYGYTF. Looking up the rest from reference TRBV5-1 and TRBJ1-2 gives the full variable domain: KAGVTQTPRYLIKTRGQQVTLSCSPISGHRSVSWYQQTPGQGLQFLFEYFSETQRNKGNFPGRFSGRQFSNSRSEMNVSTLELGDSALYLCASSSDRGLNYGYTFGSGTRLTVV.

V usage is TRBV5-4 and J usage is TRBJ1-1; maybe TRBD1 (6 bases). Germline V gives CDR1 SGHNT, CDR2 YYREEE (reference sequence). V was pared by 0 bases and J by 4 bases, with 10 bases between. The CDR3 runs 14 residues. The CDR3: CASSLGSRGTEAFF. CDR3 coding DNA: TGTGCCAGCAGCTTGGGGAGCAGGGGCACTGAAGCTTTCTTT.

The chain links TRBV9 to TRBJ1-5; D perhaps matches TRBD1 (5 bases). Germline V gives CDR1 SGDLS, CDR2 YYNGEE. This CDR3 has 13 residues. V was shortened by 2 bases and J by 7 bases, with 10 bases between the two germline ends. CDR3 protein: CASSVCRAQPQHF. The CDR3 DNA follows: TGTGCCAGCAGCGTTTGCAGGGCACAGCCCCAGCATTTT.

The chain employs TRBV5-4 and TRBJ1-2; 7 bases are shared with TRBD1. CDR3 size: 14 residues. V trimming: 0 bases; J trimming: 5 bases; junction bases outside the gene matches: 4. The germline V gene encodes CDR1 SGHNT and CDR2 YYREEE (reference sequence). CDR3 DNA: TGTGCCAGCAGCTTGGACAGGGGAACTTATGGCTACACCTTC. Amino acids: CASSLDRGTYGYTF.

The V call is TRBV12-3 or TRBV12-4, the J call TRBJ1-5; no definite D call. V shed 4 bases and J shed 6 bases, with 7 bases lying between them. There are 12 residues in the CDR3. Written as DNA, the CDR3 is TGTGCCAGCAGTTACGGGTTTCAGCCCCAGCATTTT. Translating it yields CASSYGFQPQHF.

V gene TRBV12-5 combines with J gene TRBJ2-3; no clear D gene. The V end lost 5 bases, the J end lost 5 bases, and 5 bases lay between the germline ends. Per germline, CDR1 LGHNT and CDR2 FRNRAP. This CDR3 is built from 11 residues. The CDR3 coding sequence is TGTGCTAGTGGTCCGGAAGATACGCAGTATTTT. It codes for CASGPEDTQYF.

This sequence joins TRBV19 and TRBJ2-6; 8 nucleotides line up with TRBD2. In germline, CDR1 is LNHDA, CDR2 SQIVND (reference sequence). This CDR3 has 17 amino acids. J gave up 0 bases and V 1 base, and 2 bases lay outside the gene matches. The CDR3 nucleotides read TGTGCCAGTAGTATAGGCGGGGGGAGCTCTGGGGCCAACGTCCTGACTTTC. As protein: CASSIGGGSSGANVLTF.

The CDR3 reads CASAGQRNTDTQYF. The CDR3 bases are TGCGCCAGCGCGGGACAGAGAAACACAGATACGCAGTATTTT. This rearrangement joins TRBV5-1 to TRBJ2-3; possible D gene TRBD1, 7 bases. The CDR3 runs 14 residues. Germline V gives CDR1 SGHRS, CDR2 YFSETQ. V lost 7 bases to trimming and J lost 2 bases, with 14 bases between them.

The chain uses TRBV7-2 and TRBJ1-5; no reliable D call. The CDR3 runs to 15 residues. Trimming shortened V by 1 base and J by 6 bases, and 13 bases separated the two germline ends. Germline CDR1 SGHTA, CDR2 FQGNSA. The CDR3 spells CASSLDGQEGQPQHF. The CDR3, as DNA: TGTGCCAGCAGCTTAGATGGTCAGGAGGGTCAGCCCCAGCATTTT.

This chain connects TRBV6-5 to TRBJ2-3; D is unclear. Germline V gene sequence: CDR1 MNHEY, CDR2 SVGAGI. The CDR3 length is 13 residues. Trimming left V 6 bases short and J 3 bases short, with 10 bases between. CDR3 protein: CASSPSWTDTQYF. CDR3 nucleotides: TGTGCCAGCAGCCCCAGCTGGACAGATACGCAGTATTTT.

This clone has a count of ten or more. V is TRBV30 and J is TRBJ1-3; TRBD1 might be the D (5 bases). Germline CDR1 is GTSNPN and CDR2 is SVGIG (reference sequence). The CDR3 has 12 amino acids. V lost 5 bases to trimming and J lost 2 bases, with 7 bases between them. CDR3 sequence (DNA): TGTGCCTGGGGGACGGCTGGAAACACCATATATTTT. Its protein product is CAWGTAGNTIYF.

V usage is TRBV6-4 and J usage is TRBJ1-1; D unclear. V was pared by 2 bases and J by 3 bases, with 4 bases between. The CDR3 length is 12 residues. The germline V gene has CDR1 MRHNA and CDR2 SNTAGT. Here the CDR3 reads CASSDIDTEAFF. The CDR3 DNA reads TGTGCCAGCAGTGACATCGACACTGAAGCTTTCTTT.

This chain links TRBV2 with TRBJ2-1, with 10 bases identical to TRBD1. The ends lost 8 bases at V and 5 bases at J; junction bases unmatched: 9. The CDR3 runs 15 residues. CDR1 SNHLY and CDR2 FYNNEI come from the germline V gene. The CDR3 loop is CASVEDRGFNNEQFF. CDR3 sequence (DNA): TGTGCCAGCGTGGAGGACAGGGGGTTCAACAATGAGCAGTTCTTC.

As DNA, the CDR3 is TGTGCCAGCAGCTATCGGACAGGTGCGATCTATGGCTACACCTTC. As protein: CASSYRTGAIYGYTF. The chain uses TRBV6-5 and TRBJ1-2, with TRBD1 matching over 7 bases. With V trimmed by 6 bases and J by 4 bases, 11 bases remained unmatched. The CDR3 extends over 15 amino acids. CDR1 is MNHEY, CDR2 SVGAGI, per germline.

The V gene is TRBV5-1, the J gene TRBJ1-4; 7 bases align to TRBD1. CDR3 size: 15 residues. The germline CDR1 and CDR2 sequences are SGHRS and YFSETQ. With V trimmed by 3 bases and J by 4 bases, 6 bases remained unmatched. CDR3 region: CASSWRTGGNEKLFF. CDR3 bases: TGCGCCAGCAGCTGGCGGACAGGCGGTAATGAAAAACTGTTTTTT.

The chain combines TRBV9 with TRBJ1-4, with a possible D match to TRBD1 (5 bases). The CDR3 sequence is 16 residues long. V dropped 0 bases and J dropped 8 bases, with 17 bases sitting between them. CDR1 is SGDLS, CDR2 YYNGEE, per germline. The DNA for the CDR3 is TGTGCCAGCAGCGTAGGGGAGGGGCCGGGGCGGGAAAAACTGTTTTTT. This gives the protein CASSVGEGPGREKLFF.

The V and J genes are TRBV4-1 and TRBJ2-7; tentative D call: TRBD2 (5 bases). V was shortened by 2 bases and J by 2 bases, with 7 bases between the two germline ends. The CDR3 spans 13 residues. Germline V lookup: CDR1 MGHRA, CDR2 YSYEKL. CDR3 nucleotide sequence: TGCGCCAGCAGCCAACGCGGGCCCTACGAGCAGTACTTC. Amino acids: CASSQRGPYEQYF.